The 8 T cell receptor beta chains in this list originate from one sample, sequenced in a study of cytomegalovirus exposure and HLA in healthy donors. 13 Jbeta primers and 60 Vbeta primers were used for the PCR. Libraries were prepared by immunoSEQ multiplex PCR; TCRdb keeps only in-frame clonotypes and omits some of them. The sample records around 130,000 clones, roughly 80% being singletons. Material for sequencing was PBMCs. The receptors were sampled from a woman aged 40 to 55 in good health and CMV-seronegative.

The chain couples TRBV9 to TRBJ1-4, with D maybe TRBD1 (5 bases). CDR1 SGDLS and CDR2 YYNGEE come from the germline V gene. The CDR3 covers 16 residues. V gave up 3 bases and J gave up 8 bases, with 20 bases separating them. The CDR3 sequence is CASSASPGGGGEKLFF. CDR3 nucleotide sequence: TGTGCCAGCAGCGCGTCACCGGGGGGGGGAGGCGAAAAACTGTTTTTT. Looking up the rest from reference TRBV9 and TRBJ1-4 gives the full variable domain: DSGVTQTPKHLITATGQRVTLRCSPRSGDLSVYWYQQSLDQGLQFLIQYYNGEERAKGNILERFSAQQFPDLHSELNLSSLELGDSALYFCASSASPGGGGEKLFFGSGTQLSVL.

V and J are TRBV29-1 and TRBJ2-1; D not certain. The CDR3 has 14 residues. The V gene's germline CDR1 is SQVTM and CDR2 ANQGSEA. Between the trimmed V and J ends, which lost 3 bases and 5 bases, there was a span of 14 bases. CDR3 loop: CSVDGYSPNNEQFF. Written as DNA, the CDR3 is TGCAGCGTTGATGGATACAGTCCTAACAATGAGCAGTTCTTC.

The CDR3: CASNKYRGGNQPQHF. In DNA, the CDR3 is TGTGCCAGCAATAAATACAGGGGCGGCAATCAGCCCCAGCATTTT. The chain has TRBV28 and TRBJ1-5; 7 bases map to TRBD1. The CDR3 consists of 15 residues. Germline V gene lookup returns CDR1 MDHEN and CDR2 SYDVKM. The J segment lost 2 bases and the V segment lost 7 bases, leaving 8 bases of the junction unmatched.

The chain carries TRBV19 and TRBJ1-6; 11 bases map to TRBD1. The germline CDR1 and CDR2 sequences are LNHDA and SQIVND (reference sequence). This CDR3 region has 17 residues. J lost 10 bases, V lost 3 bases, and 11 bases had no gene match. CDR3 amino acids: CASSITPGQGVGSPLHF. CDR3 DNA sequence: TGTGCCAGTAGTATCACTCCGGGACAGGGGGTAGGCTCACCCCTCCACTTT.

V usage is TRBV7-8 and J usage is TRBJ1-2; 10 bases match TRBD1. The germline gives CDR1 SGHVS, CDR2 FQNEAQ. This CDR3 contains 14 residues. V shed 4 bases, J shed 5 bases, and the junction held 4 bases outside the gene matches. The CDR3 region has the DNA TGTGCCAGCAGCTCGGACAGGGGGATTTATGGCTACACCTTC. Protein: CASSSDRGIYGYTF.

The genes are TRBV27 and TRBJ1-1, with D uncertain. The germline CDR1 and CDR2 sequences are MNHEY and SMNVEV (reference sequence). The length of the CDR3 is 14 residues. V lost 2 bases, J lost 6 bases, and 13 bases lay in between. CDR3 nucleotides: TGTGCCAGCAGTTTAGGAACCGGCGGGCCTGAAGCTTTCTTT. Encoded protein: CASSLGTGGPEAFF.

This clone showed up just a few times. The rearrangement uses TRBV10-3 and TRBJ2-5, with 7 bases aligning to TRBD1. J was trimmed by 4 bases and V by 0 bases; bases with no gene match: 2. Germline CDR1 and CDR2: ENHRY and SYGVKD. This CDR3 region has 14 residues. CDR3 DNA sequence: TGTGCCATCAGTGAGTCGACAGGGTCAGAGACCCAGTACTTC. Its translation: CAISESTGSETQYF.

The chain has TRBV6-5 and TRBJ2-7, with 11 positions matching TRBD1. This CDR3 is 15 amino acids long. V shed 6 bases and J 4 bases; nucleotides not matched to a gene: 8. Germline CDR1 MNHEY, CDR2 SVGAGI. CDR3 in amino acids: CASRSSGTGGYEQYF. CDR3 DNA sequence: TGTGCCAGCAGATCTTCCGGGACAGGGGGATACGAGCAGTACTTC.